Presented here are 23 T cell receptor beta chains from one specimen sequenced in a study of blood T cell repertoires in COVID-19. The data were produced by immunoSEQ multiplex PCR, yet TCRdb's version contains in-frame clones alone and is incomplete. Counted here are under 350,000 clones, roughly 86% occurring once; the ten biggest clones make up under 3%. Material for sequencing was PBMCs or T cells enriched from blood (not recorded which). All receptors come from a woman between 18 and 29 years old who had recovered from COVID-19.

The CDR3: CASSLSIQPGVIQYF. CDR3 DNA sequence: TGTGCCAGCAGCTTATCAATCCAGCCGGGGGTCATTCAGTACTTC. The V and J genes are TRBV11-2 and TRBJ2-4; D perhaps matches TRBD2 (6 bases). The CDR3 loop spans 15 amino acids. The V end lost 2 bases, the J end lost 9 bases, and 17 bases lay between the germline ends. From germline, CDR1 is SGHAT and CDR2 FQNNGV. Combining the CDR3 with reference TRBV11-2 and TRBJ2-4 gives the whole variable domain EAGVAQSPRYKIIEKRQSVAFWCNPISGHATLYWYQQILGQGPKLLIQFQNNGVVDDSQLPKDRFSAERLKGVDSTLKIQPAKLEDSAVYLCASSLSIQPGVIQYFGAGTRLSVL.

This clone came up once. The J gene is TRBJ1-5, the V gene TRBV19; D remains ambiguous. V lost 5 bases and J 3 bases, leaving 8 bases between the germline ends. Germline lookup yields CDR1 LNHDA and CDR2 SQIVND (reference sequence). The CDR3 length is 13 residues. In nucleotides, the CDR3 is TGTGCCAGTAGTGCCCGGGACAATCAGCCCCAGCATTTT. It translates to CASSARDNQPQHF.

The chain links TRBV19 to TRBJ1-5; D call uncertain. V was cut by 4 bases and J by 3 bases, with 19 bases left in between. Germline loops: CDR1 LNHDA, CDR2 SQIVND (reference sequence). This CDR3 region has 17 residues. CDR3 loop: CASSTTPGGLFNQPQHF. CDR3 sequence (DNA): TGTGCCAGTAGTACAACCCCAGGCGGGCTTTTCAATCAGCCCCAGCATTTT.

This clone was detected once. The CDR3 nucleotides read TGTGCCAGCAGCCACTTGGACAGAAGAAACACTGAAGCTTTCTTT. Encoded protein: CASSHLDRRNTEAFF. The chain uses TRBV3-1 (or the pseudogene TRBV3-2) and TRBJ1-1; TRBD1 is a possible D gene (6 bases). The CDR3 sequence is 15 residues long. CDR1 and CDR2 (germline): LGHDT, YNNKEL (reference sequence). Trimming stripped 3 bases from V and 2 bases from J, with 13 bases between.

The chain joins TRBV19 to TRBJ2-1, with 8 bases matching TRBD2. With 5 bases clipped from V and 15 bases from J, the junction kept 18 bases outside the gene matches. There are 15 residues in the CDR3. Germline assignment: CDR1 LNHDA and CDR2 SQIVND (reference sequence). This CDR3 is CASSAYGLAGPSRFF. The CDR3 DNA reads as TGTGCCAGTAGTGCCTATGGGCTAGCGGGCCCGAGTAGGTTCTTC.

J is TRBJ1-2 and V is TRBV29-1, with a possible D match to TRBD1 (6 bases). Germline lookup yields CDR1 SQVTM and CDR2 ANQGSEA. This CDR3 contains 15 residues. V was shortened by 3 bases and J by 0 bases, with 14 bases between the two germline ends. CDR3 DNA sequence: TGCAGCGTTGAGGGCAGGGGATTAGCTAACTATGGCTACACCTTC. It translates to CSVEGRGLANYGYTF.

This chain joins TRBV11-3 and TRBJ1-1; D may be TRBD1 (5 bases). Trimming cost V 1 base and J 4 bases, with 10 bases left between them. CDR3 length equals 14 residues. Germline V gene lookup returns CDR1 SGHNT and CDR2 YENEEA. CDR3 residues: CASSLGGGRTEAFF. The CDR3 DNA reads as TGTGCCAGCAGCTTAGGGGGGGGTCGCACTGAAGCTTTCTTT.

This rearrangement joins TRBV3-1 (or the pseudogene TRBV3-2) to TRBJ1-5; no firm D call. CDR3 length: 13 amino acids. CDR1 LGHDT and CDR2 YNNKEL come from the germline V gene (reference sequence). Trimming pared 0 bases from V and 7 bases from J, leaving 7 bases between. The chain's CDR3 is CASSQDPVQPQHF. CDR3 sequence (DNA): TGTGCCAGCAGCCAAGATCCGGTCCAGCCCCAGCATTTT.

CDR3 coding DNA: TGCGCCAGCAGCCAAGGGACAGGGAGAGTGAGAGGCTACACCTTC. Protein: CASSQGTGRVRGYTF. The V call is TRBV4-3, the J call TRBJ1-2, with 8 bases matching TRBD1. Germline assignment: CDR1 LGHNA and CDR2 YSLEER. Trimming cost V 1 base and J 8 bases; bases outside gene matches: 9. The CDR3 loop spans 15 amino acids.

The J gene is TRBJ2-1, the V gene TRBV5-1; D may be TRBD1 (6 bases). V was shortened by 4 bases and J by 8 bases, with 16 bases between the two germline ends. The germline V gene encodes CDR1 SGHRS and CDR2 YFSETQ. CDR3 length: 14 amino acids. CDR3 sequence (DNA): TGCGCCAGCAGCATCAGGGGCTCGATGGATGAGCAGTTCTTC. Translating gives CASSIRGSMDEQFF.

There are a few counts of this clone. The V call is TRBV27, the J call TRBJ2-5; 7 bases fit TRBD2. The CDR3 has 14 residues. Losses at the gene ends were 8 bases for V and 5 bases for J; bases not matched to a gene: 11. Germline V gene data show CDR1 as MNHEY and CDR2 as SMNVEV (reference sequence). The CDR3 bases are TGTGCCAGCGGACCCTCGACTAGCCGGGAGACCCAGTACTTC. Protein sequence: CASGPSTSRETQYF.

This chain connects TRBV24-1 to TRBJ2-2, with a weak D call TRBD1 (6 bases). CDR3 length: 14 residues. Germline V gene data show CDR1 as KGHDR and CDR2 as SFDVKD. V was trimmed by 5 bases and J by 2 bases, leaving 8 bases between them. CDR3 bases: TGTGCCACCAGTGGCAGGGGAAACACCGGGGAGCTGTTTTTT. This gives the protein CATSGRGNTGELFF.

This chain connects TRBV7-8 to TRBJ1-5, with a possible D match to TRBD1 (5 bases). Germline CDR1 reads SGHVS; CDR2 reads FQNEAQ. V was shortened by 5 bases and J by 11 bases, with 13 bases between the two germline ends. The CDR3 contains 12 residues. The CDR3 here is CASSAQGVAQHF. The CDR3 DNA reads TGTGCCAGCAGCGCCCAGGGCGTAGCCCAGCATTTT. Full variable domain (rest looked up from reference TRBV7-8 and TRBJ1-5): GAGVSQSPRYKVAKRGQDVALRCDPISGHVSLFWYQQALGQGPEFLTYFQNEAQLDKSGLPSDRFFAERPEGSVSTLKIQRTQQEDSAVYLCASSAQGVAQHFGDGTRLSIL.

This clone was counted a single time. The chain employs TRBV24-1 and TRBJ2-7, with no clear D. Trimming pared 0 bases from V and 4 bases from J, leaving 12 bases between. CDR1 and CDR2 from the germline V gene are KGHDR and SFDVKD. There are 15 residues in the CDR3. The CDR3 DNA sequence: TGTGCCACCAGTGATTTGCTAGAAGGCCCGTACGAGCAGTACTTC. Encoded protein: CATSDLLEGPYEQYF.

V is TRBV7-9 and J is TRBJ1-5; possibly TRBD1 for D (6 bases). Germline-derived CDR1 and CDR2 are SEHNR and FQNEAQ (reference sequence). The CDR3 runs to 14 residues. V lost 1 base and J 9 bases, leaving 13 bases between the germline ends. The chain's CDR3 is CASSLEGERMPQHF. DNA for the CDR3: TGTGCCAGCAGCTTAGAGGGGGAAAGGATGCCCCAGCATTTT.

V and J are TRBV6-1 and TRBJ2-5; D remains unclear. CDR1 is MNHNS, CDR2 SASEGT, per germline. V was shortened by 1 base and J by 7 bases, with 13 bases between the two germline ends. This CDR3 region has 14 residues. The CDR3 loop is CASSEVYSLATQYF. The CDR3 bases are TGTGCCAGCAGTGAAGTCTACAGTCTTGCGACCCAGTACTTC.

This chain connects TRBV5-1 to TRBJ1-2, with D unresolved. Trimming left V 0 bases short and J 3 bases short, with 12 bases between. From germline, CDR1 is SGHRS and CDR2 YFSETQ. The CDR3 has 15 amino acids. The CDR3 here is CASSLAPGMDYGYTF. DNA of the CDR3: TGCGCCAGCAGCTTGGCCCCGGGAATGGACTATGGCTACACCTTC.

CDR3 in amino acids: CASSFGQGEGNEQFF. The DNA of the CDR3 is TGTGCCAGCAGCTTCGGACAGGGAGAAGGGAATGAGCAGTTCTTC. The V gene is TRBV7-9, the J gene TRBJ2-1, with 8 bases fitting TRBD1. V lost 3 bases, J lost 7 bases, and 8 bases stayed unmatched. The germline V gene encodes CDR1 SEHNR and CDR2 FQNEAQ (reference sequence). This CDR3 comprises 15 residues.

This chain connects TRBV3-1 (or the pseudogene TRBV3-2) to TRBJ1-1; no firm D call. Germline CDR1 reads LGHDT; CDR2 reads YNNKEL (reference sequence). Trimming cost V 4 bases and J 1 base, with 10 bases left between them. The CDR3 extends over 14 amino acids. In nucleotides, the CDR3 is TGTGCCAGCAGCCTAACATCCTCGAACACTGAAGCTTTCTTT. Its translation is CASSLTSSNTEAFF.

V is TRBV10-1 and J is TRBJ1-4; D is undetermined. Germline assignment: CDR1 WNHNN and CDR2 SYGVQD (reference sequence). This CDR3 contains 14 residues. V lost 5 bases and J 7 bases, leaving 14 bases between the germline ends. CDR3 residues: CASSRDAEGEKLFF. In nucleotides, the CDR3 is TGCGCCAGCAGTAGAGACGCGGAAGGTGAAAAACTGTTTTTT.

Only one count was recorded for this clone. The chain joins TRBV4-3 to TRBJ1-5; D unresolved. The V and J ends lost 4 bases and 5 bases respectively, with 12 bases between them. Per the germline V gene, CDR1 is LGHNA and CDR2 is YSLEER. The CDR3 is made up of 14 amino acids. CDR3 nucleotide sequence: TGCGCCAGCAGCCTCGAGGGAGGATATCAGCCCCAGCATTTT. Its protein product is CASSLEGGYQPQHF.

The chain uses TRBV24-1 and TRBJ1-6; 7 bases are a match to TRBD1. Germline loops: CDR1 KGHDR, CDR2 SFDVKD. The CDR3 runs to 13 residues. The J segment lost 5 bases and the V segment lost 9 bases, leaving 3 bases of the junction unmatched. The CDR3 DNA reads as TGTGCCACCGGGGACAGTAATAATTCACCCCTCCACTTT. Translated, it gives CATGDSNNSPLHF.

This clone was seen once. In DNA form, the CDR3 reads TGTGCCAGCAGTTTTACCACAGGGGGCCGATCACCCCTCCACTTT. Its protein product is CASSFTTGGRSPLHF. The chain recombines TRBV27 with TRBJ1-6, with 9 nucleotides matching TRBD1. The germline V gene has CDR1 MNHEY and CDR2 SMNVEV (reference sequence). Unmatched junction bases numbered 7, after V lost 3 bases and J lost 10 bases. This CDR3 region has 15 residues.